What follows describes a single TCR beta chain. Its antigen is not yet known. Per-nucleotide qualities are absent, and no much larger clonotype sits a single base away. The cohort consisted of 670 or so healthy bone marrow donors. At the time of sampling, all cohort members were nominally healthy, though unrecorded immune exposures were likely present. The donor tested CMV seronegative and was one of the 352 seronegative cohort members. Every donor gave a peripheral blood sample, and the peripheral blood mononuclear cells from that sample were used for TCR beta sequencing. The Qiagen DNeasy Blood Extraction Kit was used to extract genomic DNA from the blood cell samples. This entry comes from a study of cytomegalovirus exposure and HLA in healthy donors (dated by TCRdb to 2016 to 2017). Looking at the study overall: An earlier analysis of approximately 640 of the donors reported about 250 Gb of sequence data and 120 million or so unique TCR beta sequences from around 200 million T cells. Typing coverage differed by locus: A, B, C, DRB1 and DQB1 were typed in about 620-640 donors, DQA1 in 522, DPA1 in 600 to 610, and DPB1 in 472. All discovery cohort repertoires had been generated on a single sequencing platform. The study aimed to test whether cataloging public T cell receptors could reveal signatures of past pathogen exposure. Using immunosequencing, the study profiled T cell repertoires from about 650 subjects and related those repertoires to cytomegalovirus serostatus. Of the 300 to 400 genotyped donors, roughly 85% fell in the genetic ancestry cluster associated with self-reported Caucasian donors. Along with the roughly 670-subject first cohort, a separate validation cohort of more than 90 different subjects was used. To decide whether each TCR beta V gene segment behaved as functional or pseudogenic, an earlier analysis of approximately 620 of the donors relied on high-throughput TCR beta sequencing. Alongside the repertoire data, information on donor age, sex, ethnicity and CMV serostatus was compiled. Roughly 5 DR-DQ haplotypes were handled as single units for association and clustering because linkage in the cohort was strong. A later analysis re-examined previously published TCR beta repertoires from roughly 650 donors and added high-resolution HLA genotyping to investigate patterns of TCR occurrence. Genome-wide SNP genotypes for about three fifths of the 666 donors were used in a later genetic analysis, which treated that subset as a discovery cohort. Class I and class II HLA loci were covered by the typing at four-digit resolution. To predict cytomegalovirus infection status, the study combined high-throughput TCR immunosequencing, statistical association of individual TCRs with disease status, and machine learning. Among some 410 genotyped donors of the cohort, an average of approximately 240,000 unique TCR beta nucleotide sequences were sequenced per donor, roughly 18% of them non-productive. Rather than drawing on any new phenotypic data, the later analysis identified candidate immune exposures from TCR beta sequences and the way those sequences occurred across donors. Roughly 290 gigabases of sequencing data and roughly 81 million unique TCR sequences made up an early release that covered several hundred HLA-typed donors.

Library generation was performed with the immunoSEQ multiplex PCR assay. The multiplex PCR relied on a mix of 60 forward primers for TCR Vbeta segments and 13 reverse primers for TCR Jbeta segments. The CDR3 region of rearranged TCR beta genes was amplified from genomic DNA with a multiplex PCR assay. Amplified TCR beta libraries were sequenced as 87-base-pair reads on the Illumina HiSeq System. In the paper's pipeline: Across the 640 or so repertoires, a later analysis counted approximately 75 million unique TCR beta chains, around 11 million of which were shared by at least two donors. A nearest-neighbor algorithm error-corrected the raw reads and collapsed the reads into unique sequences, merging closely related sequences to remove PCR and sequencing errors. CDR3 sequences were aligned to IMGT reference sequences to assign V, D and J gene segments. For a sequence to be retained, a match of at least six nucleotides was required to both a V gene segment and a J gene segment. A rearrangement counted as productive if the CDR3 had no stop codons and remained in frame with V and J, and every other rearrangement counted as non-productive. CDR3 was defined by IMGT convention, running from the second conserved V-encoded cysteine to the conserved J-encoded phenylalanine. Sequences without an unambiguous match to a single V gene segment were excluded from the earlier analysis of about 630 of the donors. In an earlier analysis of 587 of the donors, V segments were called functional above 56.7% productive rearrangements and were called segregating when the between-donor standard deviation exceeded 5%. A statistical classification framework was built to diagnose cytomegalovirus status from the catalog of TCR beta chain sequences. In a later analysis, V and J genes were assigned by comparing TCR nucleotide sequences against IMGT/GENE-DB human TR gene sequences. In a later analysis, CDR3 sequences and most-parsimonious VDJ recombination scenarios were assigned using the TCRdist pipeline. In a later analysis, every TCR beta chain was defined by the combination of its CDR3 amino acid sequence and its V-gene family, and reads without a unique V-gene family were dropped. In a later analysis, 500 to 700 highly shared, low-generation-probability nucleotide sequences were removed to address suspected cross-contamination and a sequencing artifact. A later analysis calculated a clonal expansion index for each public chain from normalized within-repertoire ranks of inferred template counts. In a later analysis, generation probabilities were computed with a VDJ recombination model fitted to out-of-frame rearrangements, and the resulting probabilities were checked against IGoR. A later analysis scored TCR-TCR, TCR-HLA and TCR-CMV co-occurrence with hypergeometric tests, applying a repertoire-size bias correction to TCR pairs. In a later analysis, false discovery rates were estimated by permuting HLA or CMV assignments 20 times. A later analysis grouped co-occurring TCRs with DBSCAN, adding TCRdist sequence similarity when clustering within HLA-allele-positive subsets. Repertoires with fewer than 30,000 or more than 120,000 public chains were left out of co-occurrence clustering, as were five repertoires with anomalous nucleotide sharing. Drawn from immuneACCESS, this table holds only the in-frame rearrangements with V and J called that TCRdb kept. Clones are partly lost; checked studies trace under half to an unresolved V gene and leave the rest unexplained. V, J and clone size derive from that table, while D and trimming were established from the DNA sequence. The sample data list 80,000 to 95,000 clones, and roughly 69% of these were observed just once. Roughly 6.7% of the sample belongs to the ten largest clones.

Broader findings and caveats from the paper: In a later analysis, the rate of TCR association differed among HLA loci, with DRB1 alleles having the most associated TCRs and HLA-C alleles having the fewest. The authors suggested that the approach could potentially be extended to other disease states and immunological phenotypes. The classifier was reported to diagnose cytomegalovirus status with high specificity and sensitivity in both the original cohort and the validation cohort. A further reported finding was that TCR beta sequences accurately predicted the HLA-A and HLA-B alleles for most subjects in the first cohort. The cohort was sequenced for TCR beta chains only, and without alpha or paired-chain data the features that could be detected were limited. Specific HLA alleles were associated with more than 15,000 TCR beta sequences at a false discovery rate of 0.05 in a later analysis. Some IMGT-functional V segments, including TRBV6-2 and TRBV6-3, could not be told apart with the 87-base-pair reads, so those segments were excluded. The only immune exposure information available for the cohort was CMV serostatus. When HLA alleles, especially DR and DQ, strongly co-occurred, TCR associations were difficult to assign to individual alleles. Across donors, most TCR sequences were observed very rarely, whereas some public TCRs were present in many individuals. Presence/absence analyses assumed roughly uniform sequencing depth across donors, an assumption that may not hold. Compared with the roughly 600-donor mean, donors in an Asian-associated ancestry cluster had fewer N-insertions in productive TCRs, according to a later genetic analysis. The sequencing pipeline was judged likely to have produced a cluster of highly shared sequence variants as a technical artifact. Because counts were too low, about 17 rarely observed V segments, including chromosome 9 orphons, were excluded from the earlier analysis of 587 of the donors. Several of the top co-occurrence clusters appeared to be linked to parvovirus B19, influenza, CMV and Epstein-Barr virus, according to a later analysis. A few of the identified cytomegalovirus-associated TCR beta chains were confirmed in vitro to be specific for cytomegalovirus antigens. HLA typing was unavailable for some donors at each locus, so association tests used only the typed subset. In a later analysis, HLA-associated TCR beta chains were found to be more clonally expanded and to have lower generation probabilities than equally common non-associated chains. In the study, 150 to 200 TCR beta chains were listed as associated with cytomegalovirus. Linkage disequilibrium might explain the correlated functional status among segregating V segments, but an unknown experimental factor could not be excluded. Broadly in line with IMGT annotations, most TCR beta V segments showed up in productive rearrangements about 87% or about 30% of the time in an earlier analysis of around 550 of the donors. In a later genetic analysis, a missense DCLRE1C variant was associated with V-gene and J-gene trimming of TCR beta chains, and the association was replicated in an independent cohort. A later analysis found that most CMV-associated TCR beta chains appeared HLA-restricted, with HLA associations seemingly driven largely by CMV exposure.

In the germline V gene (reference sequence), CDR1 corresponds to LNHNV and CDR2 to YYDKDF. At the junction V is shortened by 0 bases and J by 2 bases, with 8 bases in between. From cysteine to phenylalanine, the CDR3 is 15 amino acids long. The read is trimmed to its CDR3 DNA, 45 bases read in frame from base 1. The sequenced sample consisted of PBMCs. This receptor was identified in a woman in her thirties in good health and CMV-seronegative. Recombination connected TRBV15 to TRBJ1-5; there is no confident call for the D gene. The DNA reads as follows: TGTGCCACCAGCAGAGATTTCGCGGGCAATCAGCCCCAGCATTTT. Protein translation: CATSRDFAGNQPQHF.